This TCR beta chain came from a study of tumor-infiltrating lymphocytes in primary liver carcinoma. Overall study: Stage T1-T3 N0M0 and a size of about 4 to 11 cm characterized the tumors.

With regard to this clonotype: Its antigen is not identified. A read error may produce the germline difference seen at one junction end.

The CDR3 has 15 amino acids. The germline CDR1 and CDR2 sequences are SGHAT and FQNNGV. General observations from the study: Tumor region pairs outstripped tumor-adjacent and tumor-blood pairs in overlap.

Constant-region priming of about 500 ng total RNA yielded TCR beta cDNA. Three nested multiplex PCR rounds, a slightly modified ARM-PCR, produced the libraries for TCR beta. TRBV1-TRBV30 forward primers paired with a C-beta reverse primer drove the first two PCR rounds, around 9 cycles each. MiXCR, run by TCRdb on the multiplex PCR reads, gives a single entry per CDR3 protein. The sample lists approximately 190,000 distinct CDR3 sequences, just under 85% occurring once. From unsorted bulk tissue weighing roughly 17-32 mg, DNA and RNA were co-extracted. Each participant had primary liver carcinoma, and surgical resection was the treatment.

V usage is TRBV11-2 and J usage is TRBJ2-7, with 7 bases that match TRBD2. The receptor was isolated from a man aged 35-49 years with primary liver carcinoma and hepatitis B virus infection. Sequencing was done on a sample of tumor tissue from primary liver carcinoma. In DNA, the CDR3 is TGTGCCAGCAGCTTAGCGGGCGGGAGTCATGACGAGCAGATCTTC. Translated, it gives CASSLAGGSHDEQIF. The full variable domain, rest sourced from reference TRBV11-2 and TRBJ2-7, is EAGVAQSPRYKIIEKRQSVAFWCNPISGHATLYWYQQILGQGPKLLIQFQNNGVVDDSQLPKDRFSAERLKGVDSTLKIQPAKLEDSAVYLCASSLAGGSHDEQIFGPGTRLTVT.